The rows below give T cell receptor beta chains drawn from one sample of a study of control samples from healthy donors and cancer patients. TCRdb keeps only in-frame clones here, not all; method: immunoSEQ multiplex PCR. The profile covers 100,000 to 150,000 clones, with less than 90% appearing a single time and around 1.8% taken by the ten largest. Material: blood. These receptors all come from a young man in good health. The CDR3 runs from the conserved cysteine through the conserved F or W. D genes are given only for firm matches. Clone size is shown for a subset of rows, as once, few, many or a class of expanded clone.

abundance: NA; j_gene: TRBJ1-5; v_gene: TRBV28; d_gene: TRBD1; CDR3nt: TGTGCCAGCAGTAGCTCAGGGGGCCGGTGGCCCCAGCATTTT; CDR3aa: CASSSSGGRWPQHF
abundance: NA; j_gene: TRBJ2-3; v_gene: TRBV6-1; d_gene: NA; CDR3nt: TGTGCCAGCAGTGAATACGGCACAGATACGCAGTATTTT; CDR3aa: CASSEYGTDTQYF
abundance: NA; j_gene: TRBJ2-5; v_gene: TRBV2; d_gene: NA; CDR3nt: TGTGCCAATCAAGAGAGGGTAGGGGGACCACGGCTAGAGACCCAGTACTTC; CDR3aa: CANQERVGGPRLETQYF
abundance: NA; j_gene: TRBJ1-5; v_gene: TRBV20-1; d_gene: NA; CDR3nt: TGCAGTGCTAGTCCGGGGGGTGGAGGGGGCAATCAGCCCCAGCATTTT; CDR3aa: CSASPGGGGGNQPQHF
abundance: NA; j_gene: TRBJ2-7; v_gene: TRBV20-1; d_gene: TRBD1; CDR3nt: TGCAGTGCTAGTATTGGGGACAGGGTATCCTACGAGCAGTACTTC; CDR3aa: CSASIGDRVSYEQYF
abundance: NA; j_gene: TRBJ2-2; v_gene: TRBV4-3; d_gene: NA; CDR3nt: TGCGCCAGCAGCCAAGAAGCTGGCGGTAGGATGGACACCGGGGAGCTGTTTTTT; CDR3aa: CASSQEAGGRMDTGELFF
abundance: NA; j_gene: TRBJ1-5; v_gene: TRBV27; d_gene: NA; CDR3nt: TGTGCCAGCAGCCGGAATTTAGCCCAGAGCAATCAGCCCCAGCATTTT; CDR3aa: CASSRNLAQSNQPQHF
abundance: NA; j_gene: TRBJ2-5; v_gene: TRBV18; d_gene: NA; CDR3nt: TGTGCCAGCTCACCGGGCATAGAAGAGACCCAGTACTTC; CDR3aa: CASSPGIEETQYF
abundance: NA; j_gene: TRBJ1-1; v_gene: TRBV6-2/TRBV6-3; d_gene: NA; CDR3nt: TGTGCCAGCAGTTACTCGACAGGTAGGAACACTGAAGCTTTCTTT; CDR3aa: CASSYSTGRNTEAFF
abundance: NA; j_gene: TRBJ2-2; v_gene: TRBV9; d_gene: TRBD1; CDR3nt: TGTGCCAGCAGCGGAGGACAGGTGAACACCGGGGAGCTGTTTTTT; CDR3aa: CASSGGQVNTGELFF
abundance: once; j_gene: TRBJ2-5; v_gene: TRBV27; d_gene: NA; CDR3nt: TGTGCCAGCAGCCGCGGCGAGACCCAGTACTTC; CDR3aa: CASSRGETQYF
abundance: NA; j_gene: TRBJ1-5; v_gene: TRBV3-1/TRBV3-2; d_gene: NA; CDR3nt: TGTGCCAGCAGCCAAGGATCTACGGTAAATCAGCCCCAGCATTTT; CDR3aa: CASSQGSTVNQPQHF
abundance: once; j_gene: TRBJ2-1; v_gene: TRBV7-3; d_gene: NA; CDR3nt: TGTGCCAGCAGCCGGGACAATGAGCAGTTCTTC; CDR3aa: CASSRDNEQFF
abundance: NA; j_gene: TRBJ2-3; v_gene: TRBV15; d_gene: NA; CDR3nt: TGTGCCACCAGCAGACTAGCGTCGACAGATACGCAGTATTTT; CDR3aa: CATSRLASTDTQYF
abundance: once; j_gene: TRBJ1-2; v_gene: TRBV4-1; d_gene: NA; CDR3nt: TGCGCCAGCAGCCAAGGTGGCGGGCGGTATGGCTACACCTTC; CDR3aa: CASSQGGGRYGYTF
abundance: NA; j_gene: TRBJ2-5; v_gene: TRBV10-3; d_gene: TRBD2; CDR3nt: TGTGCCATCAGTGAAACTAGCGGGAGATGGGAGACCCAGTACTTC; CDR3aa: CAISETSGRWETQYF
abundance: NA; j_gene: TRBJ2-2; v_gene: TRBV15; d_gene: TRBD1; CDR3nt: TGTGCCACCAGCAGAGGGGGACAGGGCGGCGGGGAGCTGTTTTTT; CDR3aa: CATSRGGQGGGELFF
abundance: NA; j_gene: TRBJ1-2; v_gene: TRBV15; d_gene: TRBD1; CDR3nt: TGTGCCACCAGCAGGCCACAGGGGCCCCTGGCTAACTATGGCTACACCTTC; CDR3aa: CATSRPQGPLANYGYTF
abundance: NA; j_gene: TRBJ1-5; v_gene: TRBV30; d_gene: TRBD1; CDR3nt: TGTGCCTGGAGCGGACAGGGGACTCAGCCCCAGCATTTT; CDR3aa: CAWSGQGTQPQHF
abundance: NA; j_gene: TRBJ1-5; v_gene: TRBV19; d_gene: TRBD1; CDR3nt: TGTGCCAGTAGTATTGGGTTCTTCAGGACAGGGGAAAGCAATCAGCCCCAGCATTTT; CDR3aa: CASSIGFFRTGESNQPQHF
abundance: NA; j_gene: TRBJ1-6; v_gene: TRBV3-1/TRBV3-2; d_gene: NA; CDR3nt: TGTGCCAGCAGCCAAGCATCGGACACTAATTCACCCCTCCACTTT; CDR3aa: CASSQASDTNSPLHF
abundance: NA; j_gene: TRBJ1-1; v_gene: TRBV6-2/TRBV6-3; d_gene: TRBD1; CDR3nt: TGTGCCAGCAGTCCAGGGGGGCGTGGGAGCACTGAAGCTTTCTTT; CDR3aa: CASSPGGRGSTEAFF
abundance: NA; j_gene: TRBJ2-2; v_gene: TRBV5-1; d_gene: NA; CDR3nt: TGCGCCAGCAGCTTGGAGGGGGTATCGAACACCGGGGAGCTGTTTTTT; CDR3aa: CASSLEGVSNTGELFF
abundance: NA; j_gene: TRBJ2-3; v_gene: TRBV27; d_gene: TRBD2; CDR3nt: TGTGCCAGCAGTCCGATCTCCGGGACTAGCAGCACAGATACGCAGTATTTT; CDR3aa: CASSPISGTSSTDTQYF
abundance: NA; j_gene: TRBJ1-1; v_gene: TRBV5-5; d_gene: NA; CDR3nt: TGTGCCAGCAGCTTGCTCACGAACACTGAAGCTTTCTTT; CDR3aa: CASSLLTNTEAFF
abundance: NA; j_gene: TRBJ2-2; v_gene: TRBV18; d_gene: NA; CDR3nt: TGTGCCACCAAAGGTCGGGAGAACACCGGGGAGCTGTTTTTT; CDR3aa: CATKGRENTGELFF